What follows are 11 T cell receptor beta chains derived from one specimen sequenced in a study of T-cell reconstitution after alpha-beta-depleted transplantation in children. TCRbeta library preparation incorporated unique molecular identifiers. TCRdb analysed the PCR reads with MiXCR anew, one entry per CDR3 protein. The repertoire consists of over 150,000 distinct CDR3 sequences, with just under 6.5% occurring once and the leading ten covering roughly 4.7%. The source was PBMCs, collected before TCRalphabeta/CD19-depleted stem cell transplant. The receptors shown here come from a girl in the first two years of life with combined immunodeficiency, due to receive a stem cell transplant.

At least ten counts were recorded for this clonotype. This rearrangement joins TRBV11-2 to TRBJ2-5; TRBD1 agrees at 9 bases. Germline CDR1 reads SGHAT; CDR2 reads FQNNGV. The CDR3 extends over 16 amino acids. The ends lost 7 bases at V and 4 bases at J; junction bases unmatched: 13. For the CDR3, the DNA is TGTGCCAGCACTCTCAGAGGGACAGGGTCAGGAGAGACCCAGTACTTC. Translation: CASTLRGTGSGETQYF.

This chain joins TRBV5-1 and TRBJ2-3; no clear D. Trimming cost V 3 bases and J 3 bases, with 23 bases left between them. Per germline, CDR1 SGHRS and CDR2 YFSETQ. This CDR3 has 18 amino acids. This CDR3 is CASSYIGPVLPPTDTQYF. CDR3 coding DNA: TGCGCCAGCAGCTACATAGGCCCCGTTCTCCCCCCGACAGATACGCAGTATTTT.

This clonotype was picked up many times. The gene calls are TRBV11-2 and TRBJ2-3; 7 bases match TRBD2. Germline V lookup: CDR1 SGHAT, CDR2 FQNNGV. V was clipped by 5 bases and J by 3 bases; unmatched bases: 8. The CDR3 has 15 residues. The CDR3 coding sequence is TGTGCCAGCAGCCGATCCGGGACTACAACAGATACGCAGTATTTT. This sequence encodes CASSRSGTTTDTQYF.

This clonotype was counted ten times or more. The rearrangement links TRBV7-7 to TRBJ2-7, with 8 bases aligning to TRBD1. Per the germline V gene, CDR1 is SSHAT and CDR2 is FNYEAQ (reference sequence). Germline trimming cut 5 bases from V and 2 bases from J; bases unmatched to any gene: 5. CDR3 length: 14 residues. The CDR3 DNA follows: TGTGCCAGCAGCATCGGGACAGGTCCCTACGAGCAGTACTTC. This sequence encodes CASSIGTGPYEQYF.

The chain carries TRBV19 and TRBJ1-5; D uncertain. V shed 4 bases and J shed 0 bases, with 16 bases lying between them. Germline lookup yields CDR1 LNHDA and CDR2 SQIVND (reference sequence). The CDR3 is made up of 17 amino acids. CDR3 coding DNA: TGTGCCAGTAGTAGGCTCCCAGCCACCTATAGCAATCAGCCCCAGCATTTT. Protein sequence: CASSRLPATYSNQPQHF.

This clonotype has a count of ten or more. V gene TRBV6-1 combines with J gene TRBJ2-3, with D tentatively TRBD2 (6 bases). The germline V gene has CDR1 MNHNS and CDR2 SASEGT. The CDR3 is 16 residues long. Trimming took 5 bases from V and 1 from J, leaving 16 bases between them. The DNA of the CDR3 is TGTGCCAGCAGTCCACCGTCCGGGGAGGGCACAGATACGCAGTATTTT. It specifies CASSPPSGEGTDTQYF.

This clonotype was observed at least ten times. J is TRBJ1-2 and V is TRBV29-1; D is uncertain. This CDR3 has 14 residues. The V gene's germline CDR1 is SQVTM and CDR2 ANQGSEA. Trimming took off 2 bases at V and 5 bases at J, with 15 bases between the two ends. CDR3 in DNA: TGCAGCGTTGAAATCCCCGGAACCTTATATGGCTACACCTTC. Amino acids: CSVEIPGTLYGYTF.

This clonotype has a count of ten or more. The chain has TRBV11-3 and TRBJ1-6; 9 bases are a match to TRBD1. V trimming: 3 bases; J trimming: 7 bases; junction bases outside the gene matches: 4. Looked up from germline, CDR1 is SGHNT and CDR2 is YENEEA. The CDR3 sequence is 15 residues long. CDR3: CASSFQGQGNSPLHF. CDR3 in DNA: TGTGCCAGCAGCTTCCAGGGACAGGGAAATTCACCCCTCCACTTT.

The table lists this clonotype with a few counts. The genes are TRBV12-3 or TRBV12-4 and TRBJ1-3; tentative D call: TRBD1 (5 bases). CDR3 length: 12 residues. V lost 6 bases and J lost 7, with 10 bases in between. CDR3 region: CASRAGMNTIYF. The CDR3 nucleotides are TGTGCCAGCAGGGCAGGGATGAACACCATATATTTT.

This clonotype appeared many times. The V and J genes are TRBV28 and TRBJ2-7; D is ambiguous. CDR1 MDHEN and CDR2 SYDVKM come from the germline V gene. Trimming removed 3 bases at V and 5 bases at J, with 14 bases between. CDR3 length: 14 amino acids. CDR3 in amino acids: CASSFPAMRDEQYF. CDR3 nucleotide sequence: TGTGCCAGCAGTTTCCCAGCCATGAGAGACGAGCAGTACTTC.

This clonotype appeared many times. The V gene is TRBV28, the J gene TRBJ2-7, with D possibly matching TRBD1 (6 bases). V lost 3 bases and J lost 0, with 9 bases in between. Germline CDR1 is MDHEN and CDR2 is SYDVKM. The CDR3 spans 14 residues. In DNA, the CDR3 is TGTGCCAGCAGTTTCCAGGACAGCTCCTACGAGCAGTACTTC. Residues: CASSFQDSSYEQYF.